The entry that follows covers one T cell receptor beta chain sequence. Its target is unknown. Generation of TCR beta libraries employed quantitative 5'-RACE incorporating molecular barcodes. TCRdb called the 5' RACE reads again in MiXCR, with one record for every CDR3 protein. The sample holds approximately 540,000 distinct CDR3 sequences; roughly 12% are singletons and the top ten take around 7%. The sample originates from a study of CD8 T cells in ankylosing spondylitis. Study-level points and caveats: Seemingly distinctive of ankylosing spondylitis blood was a TCR beta motif formed by eight highly homologous variants. Reports of some motif variants in reactive arthritis synovial fluid and blood predate this one.

The sample consisted of blood, either unsorted or a sorted T cell fraction (not recorded which). The origin of this receptor is a male donor with ankylosing spondylitis.

The CDR3 bases are TGTGCCAGCAGCACTCGGACTAGCGGGAGCCTTAGGATTGACAATGAGCAGTTCTTC. Its translation: CASSTRTSGSLRIDNEQFF. The chain combines TRBV11-2 with TRBJ2-1; 13 bases are shared with TRBD2. Germline CDR1 is SGHAT and CDR2 is FQNNGV. The V gene end was trimmed by 5 bases and the J gene end by 5 bases; junction bases not matched to a gene: 15. The CDR3 contains 19 residues.